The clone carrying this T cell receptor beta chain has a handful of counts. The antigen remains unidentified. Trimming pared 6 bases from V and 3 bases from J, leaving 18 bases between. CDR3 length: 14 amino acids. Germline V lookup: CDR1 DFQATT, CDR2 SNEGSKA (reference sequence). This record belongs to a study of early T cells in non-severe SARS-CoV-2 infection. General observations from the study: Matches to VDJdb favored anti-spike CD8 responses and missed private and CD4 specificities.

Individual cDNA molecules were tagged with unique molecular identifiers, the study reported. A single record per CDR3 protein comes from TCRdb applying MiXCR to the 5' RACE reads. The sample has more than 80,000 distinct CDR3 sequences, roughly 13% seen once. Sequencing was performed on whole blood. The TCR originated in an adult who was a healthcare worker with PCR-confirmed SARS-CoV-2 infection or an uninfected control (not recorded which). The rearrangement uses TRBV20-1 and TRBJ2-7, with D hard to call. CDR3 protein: CSARSQRSIYEQYF. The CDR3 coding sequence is TGCAGTGCCCGGAGCCAAAGGTCAATCTACGAGCAGTACTTC.